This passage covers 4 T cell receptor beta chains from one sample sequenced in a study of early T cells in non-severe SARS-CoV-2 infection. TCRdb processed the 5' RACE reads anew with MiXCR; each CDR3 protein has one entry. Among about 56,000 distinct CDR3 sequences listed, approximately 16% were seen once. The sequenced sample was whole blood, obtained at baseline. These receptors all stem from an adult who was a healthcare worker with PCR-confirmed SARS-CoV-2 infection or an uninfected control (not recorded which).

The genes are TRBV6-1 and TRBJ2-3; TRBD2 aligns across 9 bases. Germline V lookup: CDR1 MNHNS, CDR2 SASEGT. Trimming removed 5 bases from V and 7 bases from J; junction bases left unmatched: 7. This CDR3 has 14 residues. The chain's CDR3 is CASSSGTSSYTQYF. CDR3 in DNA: TGTGCCAGCAGTTCCGGGACTAGCTCTTATACGCAGTATTTT.

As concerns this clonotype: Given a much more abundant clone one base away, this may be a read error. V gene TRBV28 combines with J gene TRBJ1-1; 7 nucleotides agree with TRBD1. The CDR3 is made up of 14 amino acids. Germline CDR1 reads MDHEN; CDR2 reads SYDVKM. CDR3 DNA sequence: TGTGCCAGCACCGGGACCAGGGGGTACACTGAAGCTCTCTTT. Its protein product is CASTGTRGYTEALF.

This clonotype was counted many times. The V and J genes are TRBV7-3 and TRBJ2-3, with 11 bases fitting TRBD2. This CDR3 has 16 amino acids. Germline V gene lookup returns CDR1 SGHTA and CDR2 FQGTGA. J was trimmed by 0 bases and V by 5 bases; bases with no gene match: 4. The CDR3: CASSTTSGTSTDTQYF. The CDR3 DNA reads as TGTGCCAGCAGCACGACTAGCGGGACTAGCACAGATACGCAGTATTTT.

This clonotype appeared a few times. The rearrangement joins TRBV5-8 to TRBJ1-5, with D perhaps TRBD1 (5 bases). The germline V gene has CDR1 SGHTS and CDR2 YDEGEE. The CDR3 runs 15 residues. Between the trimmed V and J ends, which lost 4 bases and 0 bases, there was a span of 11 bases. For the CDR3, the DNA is TGTGCCAGCAGCCGGGACCCTGATAGCAATCAGCCCCAGCATTTT. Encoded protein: CASSRDPDSNQPQHF.